This T cell receptor beta chain is drawn from a study of breast tumors, draining lymph nodes, adjacent tissues. Samples came from axillary lymph nodes draining the breast cancer. Study observations and caveats: Tumors had less TCR diversity than lymph nodes, more than nontumor tissue. That most tumor T cells come from lymph nodes remained unproven. Data fit most tumor T cells coming from lymph node, expanding in tumor. Luminal-like breast cancer showed significantly greater tumor-nontumor repertoire similarity than basal-like breast cancer did.

TCRdb re-called the multiplex PCR reads with MiXCR, one entry per CDR3 protein. In the table there are 150,000 to 200,000 distinct CDR3 sequences, roughly a third of which are singletons. Trimming cost V 6 bases and J 5 bases; bases outside gene matches: 2. The CDR3 has 13 residues. Germline V lookup: CDR1 LGHNT, CDR2 FRNRAP. Many counts were recorded for this clonotype. Its cognate antigen is unknown. Material: axillary lymph node tissue. The source of this sequence is a female donor with breast cancer. Some clones in this sample may be carry-over from other donors' samples. J is TRBJ2-1 and V is TRBV12-5, with 9 bases lining up with TRBD1. The CDR3 is CASGRQGDNEQFF. DNA for the CDR3: TGTGCTAGTGGCAGACAGGGGGACAATGAGCAGTTCTTC.